A selection of T cell receptor beta chains follows, all from one sample in a study of blood T cells in healthy people across ages. TCRdb re-called the 5' RACE reads with MiXCR, one entry per CDR3 protein. The sample has over a million distinct CDR3 sequences, about 42% seen once. Sequenced input: blood. The receptors stem from a woman younger than 30 in good health. CDR3s include the opening cysteine and the closing phenylalanine or tryptophan.

TRBV10-3	TRBJ2-5	CAISESNYQETQYF
TRBV4-1	TRBJ1-5	CASSQGTSPQHF
TRBV27	.	CASSLEASGITYEQYF
TRBV9	TRBJ2-3	CASSVDTSGTSTDTQYF
TRBV5-6	TRBJ2-4	CASRPLTGVDIQYF
TRBV5-6	TRBJ2-3	CASSLAVLDTQYF
TRBV29-1	.	CSACWGEQYF
TRBV6-5	TRBJ2-1	CASSYSSRAEQFF
TRBV12-3/TRBV12-4	TRBJ1-5	CASSKGPDQPQHF
TRBV7-2	TRBJ2-3	CASSLIRPRVLSDTQYF
TRBV2	TRBJ2-7	CASKRTYLVTTYEQYF
TRBV28	TRBJ1-4	CAASGWRATQVATNEKLFF
TRBV12-3/TRBV12-4	TRBJ2-7	CASSLPDRGIYEQYF
TRBV9	TRBJ2-1	CASSAPRRDNEQFF
TRBV5-1	TRBJ1-5	CASSSTGDQPQHF
TRBV27	TRBJ1-1	CASRKSGTDTFF